This T cell receptor (beta chain) was retrieved from a study of T-cell reconstitution after alpha-beta-depleted transplantation in children. Germline V gene lookup returns CDR1 SEHNR and CDR2 FQNEAQ (reference sequence). The CDR3 has 13 amino acids. The authors prepared the TCRbeta library with unique molecular identifiers. TCRdb redid the calling of the PCR reads with MiXCR, one entry per CDR3 protein. The sample lists 230,000 or so distinct CDR3 sequences, 9.7% occurring once. Remarks on this clonotype: One base away lies a much larger clone, so this may be a sequencing read error.

The receptor was isolated from a human donor who donated a stem cell graft to a child with SCID. This chain links TRBV7-9 with TRBJ2-2; possibly TRBD1 or TRBD2 for D (5 bases each). Material: PBMCs from the stem cell graft donor, obtained from the stem cell graft. The DNA of the CDR3 is TGTGCCAGCAGGCCCGGGAACACCGGGGCGCTGTTTTTT. Translated: CASRPGNTGALFF.